This T cell receptor beta chain is drawn from a study of early T cells in non-severe SARS-CoV-2 infection. This clonotype was seen a handful of times. Trimming left V 8 bases short and J 2 bases short, with 15 bases between. The V gene's germline CDR1 is MGHDK and CDR2 SYGVNS. This CDR3 is built from 14 residues. One entry per CDR3 protein results from TCRdb running MiXCR on the 5' RACE reads. The repertoire holds roughly 75,000 distinct CDR3 sequences, with less than 20% as singletons. Sequenced: whole blood. V gene TRBV25-1 combines with J gene TRBJ1-2; TRBD1 is a possible D gene (6 bases). This TCR came from an adult who was a healthcare worker with PCR-confirmed SARS-CoV-2 infection or an uninfected control (not recorded which). CDR3 in amino acids: CASGGAGDNYGYTF. The CDR3 DNA reads as TGTGCCAGCGGGGGGGCAGGGGACAACTATGGCTACACCTTC.